These 29 T cell receptor beta chains originate from one sample sequenced in a study of cytomegalovirus exposure and HLA in healthy donors (dated by TCRdb to about 2017). Preparation of the library involved the immunoSEQ multiplex PCR assay. A mixture of 60 forward primers for TCR Vbeta segments and 13 reverse primers for TCR Jbeta segments was used in the multiplex PCR. TCRdb took over this immuneACCESS table, retaining in-frame rearrangements with V and J assigned. Such tables are incomplete; in checked studies, under half of the missing clones stem from an unresolved V gene, and the remainder is unexplained. The sample data list around 150,000 clones, and 63% of these were observed just once. The ten top clones hold 5.5% to 9% of the sample. Sequenced sample: PBMCs. Every receptor here comes from a woman in her fifties or sixties in good health and CMV-seropositive.

This chain links TRBV5-1 with TRBJ1-1; 8 bases match TRBD1. The CDR3 has 16 amino acids. Germline loops: CDR1 SGHRS, CDR2 YFSETQ. Unmatched junction bases numbered 9, after V lost 0 bases and J lost 5 bases. The CDR3, as DNA: TGCGCCAGCAGCTTGGGGGCCAGGGGGCGGTGGACTGAAGCTTTCTTT. The encoded protein is CASSLGARGRWTEAFF.

The V and J genes are TRBV5-4 and TRBJ1-1; the match to TRBD1 covers 11 bases. The CDR3 contains 16 residues. CDR1 and CDR2 (germline): SGHNT, YYREEE (reference sequence). J lost 1 base, V lost 2 bases, and 4 bases had no gene match. This CDR3 reads CASSLGQGAGNTEAFF. The CDR3 nucleotides are TGTGCCAGCAGCTTAGGACAGGGGGCAGGGAACACTGAAGCTTTCTTT.

A few counts support this clone. The gene calls are TRBV4-2 and TRBJ1-1, with a tentative D call TRBD1 (5 bases). Trimming removed 4 bases from V and 0 bases from J, with 9 bases in between. The germline CDR1 and CDR2 sequences are LGHNA and YNFKEQ. There are 14 residues in the CDR3. The CDR3 nucleotides are TGTGCCAGCAGCCGGGGGGGGGTGAACACTGAAGCTTTCTTT. Protein: CASSRGGVNTEAFF.

This sequence joins TRBV7-9 and TRBJ2-3; TRBD2 matches at 9 bases. Germline CDR1 is SEHNR and CDR2 is FQNEAQ (reference sequence). This CDR3 is 15 amino acids long. J gave up 2 bases and V 4 bases, and 4 bases lay outside the gene matches. CDR3 loop: CASSSLAGDTDTQYF. The CDR3 DNA follows: TGTGCCAGCAGCTCCTTAGCGGGAGACACAGATACGCAGTATTTT.

The chain is built from TRBV28 and TRBJ1-3; D not certain. The CDR3 totals 17 residues. CDR1 is MDHEN and CDR2 is SYDVKM in the germline V gene. Trimming removed 3 bases at V and 2 bases at J, with 17 bases between. Written as DNA, the CDR3 is TGTGCCAGCAGTTTTCCCGGAAGTTCTAGGCCTGGAAACACCATATATTTT. Its protein is CASSFPGSSRPGNTIYF.

The gene calls are TRBV11-2 and TRBJ2-3; D not certain. The V end was cut by 3 bases, the J end by 5 bases, with 9 bases between. The germline V gene has CDR1 SGHAT and CDR2 FQNNGV. This CDR3 has 13 amino acids. The chain's CDR3 is CASSLSREDTQYF. The CDR3 region has the DNA TGTGCCAGCAGCTTGTCCCGCGAAGATACGCAGTATTTT.

This chain links TRBV7-2 with TRBJ2-1; 7 nucleotides align to TRBD2. V trimming: 2 bases; J trimming: 0 bases; junction bases outside the gene matches: 7. The germline gives CDR1 SGHTA, CDR2 FQGNSA. The CDR3 extends over 17 amino acids. CDR3 region: CASSLLGGKSSYNEQFF. The CDR3 bases are TGTGCCAGCAGCTTATTGGGGGGGAAAAGCTCCTACAATGAGCAGTTCTTC.

This chain uses TRBV27 with TRBJ2-7, with D tentatively TRBD1 (5 bases). This CDR3 comprises 19 residues. CDR1 is MNHEY, CDR2 SMNVEV, per germline (reference sequence). V was shortened by 0 bases and J by 4 bases, with 25 bases between the two germline ends. The DNA of the CDR3 is TGTGCCAGCAGTTTATCGAGGCAGGGTGGCGAGAGGAGACGGTACGAGCAGTACTTC. Translated, it gives CASSLSRQGGERRRYEQYF.

This clone was seen a handful of times. The chain has TRBV6-6 and TRBJ2-2, with 7 bases lining up with TRBD2. Germline lookup yields CDR1 MNHNY and CDR2 SVGAGI (reference sequence). The junction had 1 base not matched to a gene; V was cut back by 5 bases and J by 1 base. CDR3 length equals 14 residues. In nucleotides, the CDR3 is TGTGCCAGCAGTCGCGGGGGGAACACCGGGGAGCTGTTTTTT. This codes for CASSRGGNTGELFF.

The genes are TRBV28 and TRBJ2-1; TRBD1 matches at 9 bases. J was trimmed by 7 bases and V by 5 bases; bases with no gene match: 6. CDR3 length equals 14 residues. The germline V gene encodes CDR1 MDHEN and CDR2 SYDVKM. CDR3: CASSPQGTGNEQFF. The CDR3 DNA sequence: TGTGCCAGCAGTCCACAAGGGACAGGGAATGAGCAGTTCTTC.

The chain has TRBV7-2 and TRBJ2-7; a weak D match, TRBD2 (5 bases). The CDR3 loop spans 12 amino acids. V was clipped by 6 bases and J by 3 bases, with 9 bases between them. Germline CDR1 and CDR2: SGHTA and FQGNSA. The CDR3 DNA follows: TGTGCCAGCAGGTTGGACTTCTACGAGCAGTACTTC. It is translated as CASRLDFYEQYF. Together with reference TRBV7-2 and TRBJ2-7, the CDR3 gives the full variable domain: GAGVSQSPSNKVTEKGKDVELRCDPISGHTALYWYRQSLGQGLEFLIYFQGNSAPDKSGLPSDRFSAERTGGSVSTLTIQRTQQEDSAVYLCASRLDFYEQYFGPGTRLTVT.

Comments on this clone: The sample carries other DNA sequences with the same CDR3. The rearrangement uses TRBV28 and TRBJ1-2, with D perhaps matching TRBD1 (6 bases). The V gene's germline CDR1 is MDHEN and CDR2 SYDVKM. The CDR3 runs 15 residues. V gave up 3 bases and J gave up 8 bases, with 19 bases separating them. The CDR3 region is CASSFPPDRLYGYTF. The CDR3 nucleotides read TGTGCCAGCAGTTTCCCCCCTGACAGGCTCTACGGCTACACCTTC.

The rearrangement joins TRBV7-2 to TRBJ1-1; D call uncertain. CDR1 is SGHTA and CDR2 is FQGNSA in the germline V gene. The germline V and J ends were trimmed by 2 bases and 4 bases, with 11 bases remaining between them. The CDR3 loop spans 14 amino acids. The CDR3 protein is CASSLLGSITEAFF. As DNA, the CDR3 is TGTGCCAGCAGCTTACTAGGCTCGATCACTGAAGCTTTCTTT.

Only one count was recorded for this clone. V gene TRBV5-1 combines with J gene TRBJ2-3; TRBD2 is a possible D gene (6 bases). Germline V CDR1 and CDR2: SGHRS, YFSETQ. This CDR3 region has 16 residues. V lost 2 bases to trimming and J lost 7 bases, with 20 bases between them. CDR3 in DNA: TGCGCCAGCAGCTTAATCGAGACTAGGTACAGCCATACGCAGTATTTT. It translates to CASSLIETRYSHTQYF.

This sequence joins TRBV28 and TRBJ1-1; no reliable D call. Deletions cut 6 bases from V and 1 base from J, with 12 bases between. The CDR3 has 14 residues. The V gene's germline CDR1 is MDHEN and CDR2 SYDVKM. The chain's CDR3 is CASSPPSRNTEAFF. The CDR3 DNA reads TGTGCCAGCAGCCCCCCATCGAGGAACACTGAAGCTTTCTTT.

In the case of this clone: This CDR3 is also generated by other DNA sequences in the sample. The V call is TRBV6-5, the J call TRBJ1-2; tentatively, D is TRBD1 (5 bases). V lost 0 bases and J 2 bases, leaving 7 bases between the germline ends. Germline CDR1 MNHEY, CDR2 SVGAGI. The CDR3 is made up of 14 amino acids. The CDR3 coding sequence is TGTGCCAGCAGTTACTCGCGGGGGAACTATGGCTACACCTTC. Translated: CASSYSRGNYGYTF.

The gene calls are TRBV15 and TRBJ2-3; 9 bases map to TRBD2. The CDR3 has 14 amino acids. V trimming: 4 bases; J trimming: 4 bases; junction bases outside the gene matches: 3. CDR1 is LNHNV and CDR2 is YYDKDF in the germline V gene (reference sequence). The CDR3 DNA is TGTGCCACCAGCAACCAGCGGGGGGCAGATACGCAGTATTTT. It specifies CATSNQRGADTQYF.

V usage is TRBV14 and J usage is TRBJ1-1; weak D call: TRBD1 (6 bases). The germline V gene has CDR1 SGHDN and CDR2 FVKESK. With 0 bases removed from V and 1 base from J, the gap between germline ends came to 15 bases. The CDR3 is 17 residues long. CDR3 sequence reads: CASSQDPWETGNTEAFF. The CDR3 coding sequence is TGTGCCAGCAGCCAAGATCCGTGGGAGACAGGGAACACTGAAGCTTTCTTT. Based on the CDR3 plus reference TRBV14 and TRBJ1-1, the full variable domain is EAGVTQFPSHSVIEKGQTVTLRCDPISGHDNLYWYRRVMGKEIKFLLHFVKESKQDESGMPNNRFLAERTGGTYSTLKVQPAELEDSGVYFCASSQDPWETGNTEAFFGQGTRLTVV.

The table lists this clone with a count of one. This chain links TRBV4-1 with TRBJ2-7; TRBD1 matches at 9 bases. The V segment lost 3 bases and the J segment 3 bases; nucleotides outside the gene matches: 3. Germline values: CDR1 MGHRA, CDR2 YSYEKL. This CDR3 spans 14 amino acids. CDR3 in DNA: TGCGCCAGCAGCCACGACAGGGGGGACTACGAGCAGTACTTC. This encodes CASSHDRGDYEQYF.

In the case of this clone: The junction and the germline gene differ at one end; a read error may be behind it. The rearrangement uses TRBV4-2 and TRBJ2-4, with 8 bases fitting TRBD2. The CDR3 is 15 residues long. The germline V gene encodes CDR1 LGHNA and CDR2 YNFKEQ. The CDR3 is CASSQDISGRNIQYF. CDR3 nucleotides: TGTGCCAGCAGTCAAGATATCAGCGGGAGAAACATTCAGTACTTC.

This chain uses TRBV30 with TRBJ2-5, with 11 bases identical to TRBD2. The V segment lost 4 bases and the J segment 5 bases; nucleotides outside the gene matches: 0. The germline CDR1 and CDR2 sequences are GTSNPN and SVGIG (reference sequence). The CDR3 runs 12 residues. The CDR3 loop is CAWTSGRETQYF. For the CDR3, the DNA is TGTGCCTGGACTAGCGGGAGGGAGACCCAGTACTTC.

The J gene is TRBJ2-1, the V gene TRBV29-1; 9 bases fit TRBD2. The CDR3 runs to 16 residues. The germline CDR1 and CDR2 sequences are SQVTM and ANQGSEA. Unmatched junction bases numbered 7, after V lost 4 bases and J lost 0 bases. CDR3: CSVGRGGGGSYNEQFF. As DNA, the CDR3 is TGCAGCGTTGGGCGCGGGGGGGGCGGCTCCTACAATGAGCAGTTCTTC.

The gene calls are TRBV5-4 and TRBJ1-2; D possibly corresponds to TRBD1 (6 bases). The CDR3 runs to 12 residues. Between the trimmed V and J ends, which lost 8 bases and 7 bases, there was a span of 15 bases. CDR1 is SGHNT and CDR2 is YYREEE in the germline V gene (reference sequence). The CDR3 spells CASSTGSPGYTF. The CDR3 DNA reads as TGTGCCAGTTCTACAGGGTCCCCTGGCTACACCTTC.

V gene TRBV28 combines with J gene TRBJ2-3, with D maybe TRBD2 (6 bases). Germline CDR1 and CDR2: MDHEN and SYDVKM. The ends were cut back, 4 bases at V and 3 bases at J, with 20 bases in the middle. The CDR3 loop spans 17 amino acids. CDR3 in amino acids: CASSSVPGGAWTDTQYF. The CDR3 coding sequence is TGTGCCAGCAGTTCGGTCCCGGGCGGGGCATGGACAGATACGCAGTATTTT.

This chain connects TRBV6-5 to TRBJ1-1; 8 positions match TRBD1. V shed 4 bases, J shed 4 bases, and the junction held 5 bases outside the gene matches. CDR1 and CDR2 (germline): MNHEY, SVGAGI. This CDR3 has 14 amino acids. The CDR3 spells CASSFQGAGTEAFF. The CDR3 coding sequence is TGTGCCAGCAGTTTTCAGGGGGCTGGCACTGAAGCTTTCTTT.

This clone appeared a single time. This chain joins TRBV4-3 and TRBJ2-1; D may be TRBD1 (6 bases). The CDR3 sequence is 16 residues long. V gave up 0 bases and J gave up 7 bases, with 16 bases separating them. CDR1 and CDR2 from the germline V gene are LGHNA and YSLEER. The CDR3 is CASSQDPVRTVNEQFF. The CDR3 DNA reads as TGCGCCAGCAGCCAAGATCCCGTCCGGACAGTGAATGAGCAGTTCTTC.

The rearrangement uses TRBV2 and TRBJ2-5, with D perhaps TRBD2 (6 bases). Trimming shortened V by 7 bases and J by 4 bases, and 10 bases separated the two germline ends. Germline lookup yields CDR1 SNHLY and CDR2 FYNNEI. The CDR3 loop spans 12 amino acids. The CDR3 region has the DNA TGTGCCAGCAACCGACTAGGAGAGACCCAGTACTTC. Translated: CASNRLGETQYF.

The chain has TRBV28 and TRBJ2-3; D is perhaps TRBD1 (6 bases). CDR1 and CDR2 from the germline V gene are MDHEN and SYDVKM. The length of the CDR3 is 12 residues. V lost 6 bases to trimming and J lost 2 bases, with 6 bases between them. The CDR3 region is CASRGATDTQYF. The CDR3 DNA follows: TGTGCCAGCAGGGGGGCCACAGATACGCAGTATTTT.

This clone has a handful of counts. This chain links TRBV7-9 with TRBJ2-2, with D perhaps TRBD2 (5 bases). Germline CDR1 SEHNR, CDR2 FQNEAQ (reference sequence). Trimming took off 1 base at V and 10 bases at J, with 7 bases between the two ends. The CDR3 totals 12 residues. The CDR3 DNA follows: TGTGCCAGCAGCTTAGGAGGGTTGGAGCTGTTTTTT. Encoded protein: CASSLGGLELFF.